This TCR beta chain stems from a study of cytomegalovirus exposure and HLA in healthy donors. The study, taken as a whole, reports: CMV antigen specificity of three CMV-associated chains was confirmed in vitro.

A remark on this clone: Its antigen is not known.

The CDR3 extends over 15 amino acids. CDR1 is LNHDA and CDR2 is SQIVND in the germline V gene (reference sequence). J was trimmed by 8 bases and V by 6 bases; bases with no gene match: 14. Both 60 Vbeta primers and 13 Jbeta primers went into the PCR. Authors' processing steps: About 11 million shared chains were among the roughly 80 million unique TCR beta chains that a later analysis counted. Method: immunoSEQ multiplex PCR; TCRdb's copy keeps in-frame clones and lacks some. That table gives V, J and clone size, and the DNA gave D and trimming. Found here are 150,000 to 200,000 clones, roughly 84% of them singletons; the top ten hold approximately 0.23%.

What was sequenced was PBMCs. This TCR was recovered from a girl under three years old in good health and CMV-seronegative. The chain carries TRBV19 and TRBJ1-2; 8 bases are shared with TRBD1. CDR3 in DNA: TGTGCCAGTAGGACAGGGGAAGCGAGGTGGAGCGGCTACACCTTC. The encoded protein is CASRTGEARWSGYTF.